These 29 T cell receptor beta chains were all obtained from the same sample, sequenced in a study of radiotherapy plus CTLA-4 blockade in lung cancer. Sequencing was performed with immunoSEQ multiplex PCR; in TCRdb, only in-frame clones are kept and a portion is missing. This sample carries 80,000 to 100,000 clones, 65% to 80% of them seen once, and the ten largest clones take around 3%. The source was peripheral blood, collected from a patient treated with radiotherapy plus ipilimumab. The receptors were gathered from a human donor with non-small cell lung cancer who had a partial response to radiotherapy plus ipilimumab. Some clones in this sample may be carry-over from other donors' samples.

The V call is TRBV19, the J call TRBJ2-7; D perhaps matches TRBD2 (6 bases). Looked up from germline, CDR1 is LNHDA and CDR2 is SQIVND (reference sequence). V was shortened by 3 bases and J by 5 bases, with 11 bases between the two germline ends. CDR3 length: 13 residues. As DNA, the CDR3 is TGTGCCAGTAGTATCGGGGGAGACAACGAGCAGTACTTC. Its protein product is CASSIGGDNEQYF. The full variable domain, its missing parts supplied by reference TRBV19 and TRBJ2-7, is DGGITQSPKYLFRKEGQNVTLSCEQNLNHDAMYWYRQDPGQGLRLIYYSQIVNDFQKGDIAEGYSVSREKKESFPLTVTSAQKNPTAFYLCASSIGGDNEQYFGPGTRLTVT.

The genes are TRBV5-5 and TRBJ2-1; 11 bases are a match to TRBD2. J lost 6 bases, V lost 4 bases, and 9 bases had no gene match. The CDR3 length is 16 residues. Per germline, CDR1 SGHKS and CDR2 YYEKEE (reference sequence). The CDR3 DNA reads as TGTGCCAGCAGCCTGGGGACTAGCGGCTTAGCCAATGAGCAGTTCTTC. It codes for CASSLGTSGLANEQFF. Full variable domain (remainder filled in from reference TRBV5-5 and TRBJ2-1): DAGVTQSPTHLIKTRGQQVTLRCSPISGHKSVSWYQQVLGQGPQFIFQYYEKEERGRGNFPDRFSARQFPNYSSELNVNALLLGDSALYLCASSLGTSGLANEQFFGPGTRLTVL.

V is TRBV6-5 and J is TRBJ1-6, with D possibly being TRBD1 (6 bases). V was shortened by 6 bases and J by 5 bases, with 11 bases between the two germline ends. Per the germline V gene, CDR1 is MNHEY and CDR2 is SVGAGI. This CDR3 comprises 14 residues. The CDR3 bases are TGTGCCAGCAGATCCGGGACAAATAATTCACCCCTCCACTTT. It yields the protein CASRSGTNNSPLHF.

The genes are TRBV18 and TRBJ2-7, with a possible D match to TRBD1 (6 bases). Trimming removed 5 bases from V and 2 bases from J, with 13 bases in between. This CDR3 has 14 residues. CDR1 and CDR2 (germline): KGHSH, LQKENI. CDR3 in DNA: TGTGCCAGCTCAAGCAAGAGGGGGACCTACGAGCAGTACTTC. This encodes CASSSKRGTYEQYF.

In this sample, this clone turned up once. The CDR3 region is CASSQEVRGPQHF. The CDR3 DNA reads as TGTGCCAGCAGCCAAGAAGTCAGGGGGCCCCAGCATTTT. V and J are TRBV4-2 and TRBJ1-5, with D possibly TRBD1 on 6 matching bases. Between the trimmed V and J ends, which lost 0 bases and 9 bases, there was a span of 9 bases. CDR3 size: 13 residues. Germline CDR1 and CDR2: LGHNA and YNFKEQ.

This clone came up a few times. The chain uses TRBV30 and TRBJ2-3; D is possibly TRBD2 (5 bases). This CDR3 contains 14 residues. CDR1 GTSNPN and CDR2 SVGIG come from the germline V gene (reference sequence). The ends were cut back, 3 bases at V and 2 bases at J, with 12 bases in the middle. The CDR3 DNA reads as TGTGCCTGGAGGTCTAGCCCCTCCACAGATACGCAGTATTTT. This codes for CAWRSSPSTDTQYF.

There are a few counts of this clone. The chain combines TRBV7-2 with TRBJ1-2; tentative D call: TRBD1 (6 bases). V was cut by 6 bases and J by 2 bases, with 10 bases left in between. CDR1 is SGHTA, CDR2 FQGNSA, per germline. The CDR3 covers 13 residues. CDR3 residues: CASSPQGNYGYTF. The DNA for the CDR3 is TGTGCCAGCAGTCCACAGGGCAACTATGGCTACACCTTC. The full variable domain, rest sourced from reference TRBV7-2 and TRBJ1-2, is GAGVSQSPSNKVTEKGKDVELRCDPISGHTALYWYRQSLGQGLEFLIYFQGNSAPDKSGLPSDRFSAERTGGSVSTLTIQRTQQEDSAVYLCASSPQGNYGYTFGSGTRLTVV.

This chain uses TRBV5-6 with TRBJ2-1, with 10 bases that match TRBD1. Germline CDR1 SGHDT, CDR2 YYEEEE. CDR3 length: 15 amino acids. Unmatched junction bases numbered 5, after V lost 2 bases and J lost 6 bases. CDR3 nucleotide sequence: TGTGCCAGCAGCTTTGACAGGGGGCTAAGCAATGAGCAGTTCTTC. It is translated as CASSFDRGLSNEQFF. The full variable domain, completed using reference TRBV5-6 and TRBJ2-1, is DAGVTQSPTHLIKTRGQQVTLRCSPKSGHDTVSWYQQALGQGPQFIFQYYEEEERQRGNFPDRFSGHQFPNYSSELNVNALLLGDSALYLCASSFDRGLSNEQFFGPGTRLTVL.

DNA of the CDR3: TGTGCCAGTACCCGACTAGCGGGGACCACCTACAATGAGCAGTTCTTC. This sequence encodes CASTRLAGTTYNEQFF. The rearrangement uses TRBV19 and TRBJ2-1, with 11 bases fitting TRBD2. Germline CDR1 reads LNHDA; CDR2 reads SQIVND (reference sequence). Unmatched junction bases numbered 7, after V lost 7 bases and J lost 2 bases. This CDR3 spans 16 amino acids.

The DNA for the CDR3 is TGTGCCAGCAGCTTGACAGGGCCCTCCCAAGAGACCCAGTACTTC. Protein sequence: CASSLTGPSQETQYF. The chain uses TRBV5-4 and TRBJ2-5; a weak D match, TRBD1 (6 bases). The CDR3 spans 15 residues. Germline CDR1 reads SGHNT; CDR2 reads YYREEE (reference sequence). Trimming removed 1 base at V and 1 base at J, with 11 bases between.

The DNA of the CDR3 is TGCGCCAGCAGCCTTAACAACTACAATGAGCAGTTCTTC. It codes for CASSLNNYNEQFF. The V gene is TRBV5-1, the J gene TRBJ2-1; D is uncertain. The CDR3 contains 13 residues. Germline assignment: CDR1 SGHRS and CDR2 YFSETQ. Trimming cost V 4 bases and J 3 bases, with 8 bases left between them.

This clone was detected once. V gene TRBV30 combines with J gene TRBJ1-1; 11 positions agree with TRBD1. Germline values: CDR1 GTSNPN, CDR2 SVGIG (reference sequence). The CDR3 spans 15 residues. The ends lost 4 bases at V and 4 bases at J; junction bases unmatched: 8. In DNA form, the CDR3 reads TGTGCCTGGACCGCCCCCGGGACAGGGGGCACTGAAGCTTTCTTT. As protein: CAWTAPGTGGTEAFF.

The chain has TRBV4-1 and TRBJ2-7, with D tentatively TRBD2 (6 bases). Germline values: CDR1 MGHRA, CDR2 YSYEKL. V was cut by 0 bases and J by 3 bases, with 12 bases left in between. The CDR3 runs 15 residues. CDR3 bases: TGCGCCAGCAGCCAAGAGGAGGGGTACCTCTACGAGCAGTACTTC. It yields the protein CASSQEEGYLYEQYF.

This sequence joins TRBV6-1 and TRBJ2-2; 7 nucleotides line up with TRBD1. Germline lookup yields CDR1 MNHNS and CDR2 SASEGT. This CDR3 contains 15 residues. The ends lost 6 bases at V and 4 bases at J; junction bases unmatched: 8. CDR3 bases: TGTGCCAGCAGGTTATTGACAGGGTTCACCGGGGAGCTGTTTTTT. This sequence encodes CASRLLTGFTGELFF.

The chain has TRBV7-3 and TRBJ2-3; TRBD2 aligns across 10 bases. The germline gives CDR1 SGHTA, CDR2 FQGTGA. V lost 5 bases and J lost 12; bases outside the gene matches: 8. CDR3 length: 13 residues. The CDR3 bases are TGTGCCAGCAGCACCCAGCGGGAGGGCCAACAGTATTTT. This sequence encodes CASSTQREGQQYF.

The chain has TRBV5-1 and TRBJ2-4, with 7 bases that match TRBD1. This CDR3 is 15 amino acids long. The germline V gene encodes CDR1 SGHRS and CDR2 YFSETQ. V was clipped by 6 bases and J by 8 bases; unmatched bases: 14. DNA of the CDR3: TGCGCCAGCACCCGCCTCGGGGACACAGGGGACATTCAGTACTTC. Its translation: CASTRLGDTGDIQYF.

The CDR3 coding sequence is TGTGCCAGCAGCCCCCTGGGAGGCTTTAGCACAGATACGCAGTATTTT. Translation gives CASSPLGGFSTDTQYF. The chain recombines TRBV7-6 with TRBJ2-3, with D possibly being TRBD2 (6 bases). CDR3 length: 16 residues. V lost 5 bases and J lost 0, with 15 bases in between. Per the germline V gene, CDR1 is SGHVS and CDR2 is FNYEAQ.

The rearrangement uses TRBV7-9 and TRBJ1-2; D possibly corresponds to TRBD1 (5 bases). This CDR3 contains 12 residues. CDR1 and CDR2 (germline): SEHNR, FQNEAQ (reference sequence). V was pared by 6 bases and J by 13 bases, with 18 bases between. The CDR3 coding sequence is TGTGCCAGCAGTCCTACGATCGACAGCCGCACCTTC. This sequence encodes CASSPTIDSRTF.

V gene TRBV7-2 combines with J gene TRBJ2-5, with 7 bases that match TRBD2. This CDR3 contains 13 residues. The V gene end was trimmed by 2 bases and the J gene end by 11 bases; junction bases not matched to a gene: 8. Germline V CDR1 and CDR2: SGHTA, FQGNSA. The CDR3 nucleotides read TGTGCCAGCAGCTTATTCCAACGGGGGGAGCAGTACTTC. Its translation is CASSLFQRGEQYF.

V is TRBV6-5 and J is TRBJ1-6, with a possible D match to TRBD1 (6 bases). The CDR3 is 14 amino acids. The germline CDR1 and CDR2 sequences are MNHEY and SVGAGI. The V end lost 5 bases, the J end lost 6 bases, and 11 bases lay between the germline ends. CDR3: CASSKTGFNSPLHF. DNA for the CDR3: TGTGCCAGCAGTAAGACAGGTTTTAATTCACCCCTCCACTTT.

CDR3 nucleotide sequence: TGTGCCAGCAGCCAGATCCGAGGTGGTGAGCAGTACTTC. Its protein is CASSQIRGGEQYF. V and J are TRBV4-2 and TRBJ2-7; D unresolved. The length of the CDR3 is 13 residues. The germline gives CDR1 LGHNA, CDR2 YNFKEQ. Trimming removed 3 bases at V and 7 bases at J, with 13 bases between.

This clone was seen a few times. V gene TRBV5-1 combines with J gene TRBJ1-6; TRBD1 agrees at 8 bases. V gave up 0 bases and J gave up 7 bases; unmatched junction bases: 3. Germline V CDR1 and CDR2: SGHRS, YFSETQ. This CDR3 region has 15 residues. This chain's CDR3 is CASSLGDRTNSPLHF. In nucleotides, the CDR3 is TGCGCCAGCAGCTTGGGGGACAGGACAAATTCACCCCTCCACTTT.

V is TRBV10-3 and J is TRBJ2-5, with a possible D match to TRBD2 (5 bases). Germline V gene lookup returns CDR1 ENHRY and CDR2 SYGVKD. The V and J ends lost 3 bases and 2 bases respectively, with 19 bases between them. The CDR3 covers 17 residues. In DNA form, the CDR3 reads TGTGCCATCAGTGACAGAGTAGGACCCTCGGGGCAAGAGACCCAGTACTTC. Protein: CAISDRVGPSGQETQYF.

The chain has TRBV6-1 and TRBJ1-5, with a tentative D call TRBD1 (6 bases). The CDR3 extends over 14 amino acids. The ends were cut back, 10 bases at V and 9 bases at J, with 22 bases in the middle. CDR1 MNHNS and CDR2 SASEGT come from the germline V gene. CDR3 coding DNA: TGTGCCATCACGAAGGAGATGGGGGGGCGGCCCCAGCATTTT. Its translation is CAITKEMGGRPQHF.

The chain employs TRBV28 and TRBJ2-5; 12 positions match TRBD2. After removal of 6 bases from V and 7 bases from J, the junction contained 6 bases not matched to a gene. Germline V gives CDR1 MDHEN, CDR2 SYDVKM. The CDR3 runs 14 residues. CDR3 amino acids: CASRTSGRLGTQYF. CDR3 DNA: TGTGCCAGCAGAACTAGCGGGAGGCTAGGGACCCAGTACTTC.

The rearrangement links TRBV11-3 to TRBJ2-7; no reliable D call. CDR3 size: 16 residues. Germline lookup yields CDR1 SGHNT and CDR2 YENEEA. V was cut by 1 base and J by 0 bases, with 13 bases left in between. In nucleotides, the CDR3 is TGTGCCAGCAGCTTAGCGGTGTTATCAGGCTCCTACGAGCAGTACTTC. Its translation: CASSLAVLSGSYEQYF.

The genes are TRBV4-2 and TRBJ2-1; the match to TRBD2 covers 13 bases. Germline V gene sequence: CDR1 LGHNA, CDR2 YNFKEQ. V gave up 0 bases and J gave up 6 bases; unmatched junction bases: 8. The CDR3 sequence is 18 residues long. CDR3 region: CASSQEAPGLAGSNEQFF. As DNA, the CDR3 is TGTGCCAGCAGCCAAGAGGCGCCGGGACTAGCGGGAAGCAATGAGCAGTTCTTC.

This clone occurred a few times. The chain combines TRBV18 with TRBJ1-3; possibly TRBD1 for D (6 bases). The ends were cut back, 4 bases at V and 4 bases at J, with 20 bases in the middle. The CDR3 has 17 residues. Germline V gene sequence: CDR1 KGHSH, CDR2 LQKENI. CDR3 sequence reads: CASSRVSSGALGNTIYF. CDR3 sequence (DNA): TGTGCCAGCTCACGGGTTTCATCAGGGGCGCTGGGAAACACCATATATTTT.

The chain employs TRBV2 and TRBJ2-5; the D gene is possibly TRBD1 (6 bases). The end of the DNA fits TRBJ2-7 better, so the J call may be wrong. CDR3 length: 14 amino acids. CDR1 is SNHLY and CDR2 is FYNNEI in the germline V gene. This CDR3 reads CASSYGQFPYEQYF. CDR3 nucleotide sequence: TGTGCCAGCAGTTACGGACAGTTTCCCTACGAGCAGTACTTC.